The entry that follows covers one T cell receptor beta chain sequence. Its specificity is unknown. This sample was included in a study of cytomegalovirus exposure and HLA in healthy donors. General observations from the study: Later analysis showed TCR association rates varying by HLA locus, highest for DRB1 and lowest for HLA-C. Later genetic work tied a missense DCLRE1C variant to beta-chain V and J trimming. Earlier analysis found most TCR beta V segments productive about 87% or about 30% of the time. The analysis excluded some indistinguishable V segments, including TRBV6-2 and TRBV6-3.

CDR1 is SGHDT, CDR2 YYEEEE, per germline. This CDR3 has 17 amino acids. V shed 4 bases, J shed 2 bases, and the junction held 6 bases outside the gene matches. 13 Jbeta primers and 60 Vbeta primers were used for the PCR. Assay used: immunoSEQ multiplex PCR; TCRdb lists only in-frame clones, some missing. The sample includes some 200,000 clones, approximately 79% of them seen just once. This rearrangement joins TRBV5-6 to TRBJ2-3; 14 nucleotides line up with TRBD2. The specimen was PBMCs. This TCR came from a man aged 40-49 years in good health and CMV-seropositive. The DNA for the CDR3 is TGTGCCAGCAGCCTGGGACTAGCGGGGGCCAACACAGATACGCAGTATTTT. Protein product: CASSLGLAGANTDTQYF. The whole variable domain, remainder taken from reference TRBV5-6 and TRBJ2-3, is DAGVTQSPTHLIKTRGQQVTLRCSPKSGHDTVSWYQQALGQGPQFIFQYYEEEERQRGNFPDRFSGHQFPNYSSELNVNALLLGDSALYLCASSLGLAGANTDTQYFGPGTRLTVL.